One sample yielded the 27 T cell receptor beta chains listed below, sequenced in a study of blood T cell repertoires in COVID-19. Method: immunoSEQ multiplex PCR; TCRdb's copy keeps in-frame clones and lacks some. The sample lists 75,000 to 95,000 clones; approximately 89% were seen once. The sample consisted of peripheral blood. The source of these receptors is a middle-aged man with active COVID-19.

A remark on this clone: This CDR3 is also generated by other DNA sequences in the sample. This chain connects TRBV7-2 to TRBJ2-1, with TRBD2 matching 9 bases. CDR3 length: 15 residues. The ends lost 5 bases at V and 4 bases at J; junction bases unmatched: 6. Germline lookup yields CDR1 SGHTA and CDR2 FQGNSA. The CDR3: CASSRGLASYNEQFF. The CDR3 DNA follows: TGTGCCAGCAGCCGCGGACTAGCGTCTTACAATGAGCAGTTCTTC. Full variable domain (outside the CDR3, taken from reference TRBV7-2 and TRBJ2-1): GAGVSQSPSNKVTEKGKDVELRCDPISGHTALYWYRQSLGQGLEFLIYFQGNSAPDKSGLPSDRFSAERTGGSVSTLTIQRTQQEDSAVYLCASSRGLASYNEQFFGPGTRLTVL.

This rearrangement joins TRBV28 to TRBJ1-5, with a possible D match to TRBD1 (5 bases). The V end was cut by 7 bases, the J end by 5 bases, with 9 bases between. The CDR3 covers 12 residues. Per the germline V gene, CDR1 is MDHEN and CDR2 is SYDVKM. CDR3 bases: TGTGCCAGCAACCAGGGCGATCAGCCCCAGCATTTT. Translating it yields CASNQGDQPQHF. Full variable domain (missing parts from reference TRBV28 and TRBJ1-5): DVKVTQSSRYLVKRTGEKVFLECVQDMDHENMFWYRQDPGLGLRLIYFSYDVKMKEKGDIPEGYSVSREKKERFSLILESASTNQTSMYLCASNQGDQPQHFGDGTRLSIL.

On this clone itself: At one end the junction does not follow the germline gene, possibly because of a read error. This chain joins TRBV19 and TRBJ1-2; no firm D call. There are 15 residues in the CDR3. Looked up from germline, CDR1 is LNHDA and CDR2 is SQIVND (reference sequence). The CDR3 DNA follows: TGTGCCAGTAGTATAGGGGCAGAGACCTTCTATGGCTACATCTTC. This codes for CASSIGAETFYGYIF. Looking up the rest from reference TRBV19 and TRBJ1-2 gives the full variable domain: DGGITQSPKYLFRKEGQNVTLSCEQNLNHDAMYWYRQDPGQGLRLIYYSQIVNDFQKGDIAEGYSVSREKKESFPLTVTSAQKNPTAFYLCASSIGAETFYGYIFGSGTRLTVV.

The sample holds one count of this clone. The CDR3 is CATSDAGQGVRGETQYF. CDR3 sequence (DNA): TGTGCCACCAGTGATGCCGGACAGGGGGTAAGGGGAGAGACCCAGTACTTC. This rearrangement joins TRBV24-1 to TRBJ2-5, with 10 bases aligning to TRBD1. V gave up 3 bases and J gave up 4 bases; unmatched junction bases: 10. The CDR3 is 17 residues long. The V gene's germline CDR1 is KGHDR and CDR2 SFDVKD.

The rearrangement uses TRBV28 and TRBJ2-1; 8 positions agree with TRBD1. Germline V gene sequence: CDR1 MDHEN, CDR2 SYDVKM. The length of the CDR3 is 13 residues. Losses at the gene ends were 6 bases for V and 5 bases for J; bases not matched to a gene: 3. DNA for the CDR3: TGTGCCAGCAGGAGACAGGGGCACAATGAGCAGTTCTTC. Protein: CASRRQGHNEQFF.

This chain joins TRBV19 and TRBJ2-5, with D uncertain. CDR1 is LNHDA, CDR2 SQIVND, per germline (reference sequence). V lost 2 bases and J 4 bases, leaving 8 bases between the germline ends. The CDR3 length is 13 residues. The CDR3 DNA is TGTGCCAGTAGTATAAACTTCGGAGAGACCCAGTACTTC. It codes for CASSINFGETQYF. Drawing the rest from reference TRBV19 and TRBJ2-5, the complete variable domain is DGGITQSPKYLFRKEGQNVTLSCEQNLNHDAMYWYRQDPGQGLRLIYYSQIVNDFQKGDIAEGYSVSREKKESFPLTVTSAQKNPTAFYLCASSINFGETQYFGPGTRLLVL.

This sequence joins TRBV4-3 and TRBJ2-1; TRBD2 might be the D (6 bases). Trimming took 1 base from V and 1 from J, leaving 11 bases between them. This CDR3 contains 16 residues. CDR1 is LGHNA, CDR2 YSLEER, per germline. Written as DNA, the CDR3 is TGCGCCAGCAGCCAAGGGGGACTCCTTTCCTACAATGAGCAGTTCTTC. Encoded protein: CASSQGGLLSYNEQFF.

As DNA, the CDR3 is TGTGCCAGCAGCCCTGGACTAGCGGGGAACACCGGGGAGCTGTTTTTT. The encoded protein is CASSPGLAGNTGELFF. The chain uses TRBV7-9 and TRBJ2-2, with 11 nucleotides matching TRBD2. J lost 1 base, V lost 5 bases, and 3 bases had no gene match. This CDR3 spans 16 amino acids. Germline loops: CDR1 SEHNR, CDR2 FQNEAQ (reference sequence).

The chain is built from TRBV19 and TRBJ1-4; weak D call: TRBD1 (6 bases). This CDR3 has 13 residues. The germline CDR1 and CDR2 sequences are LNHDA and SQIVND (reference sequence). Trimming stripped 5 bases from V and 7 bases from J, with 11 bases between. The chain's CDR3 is CASSARTVEKLFF. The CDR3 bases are TGTGCCAGTAGTGCCCGGACAGTTGAAAAACTGTTTTTT.

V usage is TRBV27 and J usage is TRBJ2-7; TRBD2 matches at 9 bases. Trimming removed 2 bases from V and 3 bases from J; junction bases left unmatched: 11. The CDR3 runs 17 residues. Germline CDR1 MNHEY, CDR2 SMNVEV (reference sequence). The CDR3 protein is CASSLRWLSTSGYEQYF. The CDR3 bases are TGTGCCAGCAGTTTAAGGTGGTTATCGACTAGCGGCTACGAGCAGTACTTC.

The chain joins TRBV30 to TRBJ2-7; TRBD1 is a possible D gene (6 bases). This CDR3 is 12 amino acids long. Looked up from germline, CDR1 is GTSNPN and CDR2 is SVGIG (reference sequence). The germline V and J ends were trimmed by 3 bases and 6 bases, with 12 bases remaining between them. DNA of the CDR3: TGTGCCTGGAGGGACAGCCCCATCGAGCAGTACTTC. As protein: CAWRDSPIEQYF. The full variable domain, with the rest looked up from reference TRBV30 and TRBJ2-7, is SQTIHQWPATLVQPVGSPLSLECTVEGTSNPNLYWYRQAAGRGLQLLFYSVGIGQISSEVPQNLSASRPQDRQFILSSKKLLLSDSGFYLCAWRDSPIEQYFGPGTRLTVT.

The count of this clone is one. This CDR3 reads CASSEVRETQYF. The CDR3 coding sequence is TGTGCCAGCAGTGAGGTGCGGGAGACCCAGTACTTC. The rearrangement uses TRBV25-1 and TRBJ2-5; D gene uncertain. CDR3 size: 12 residues. Trimming took 3 bases from V and 5 from J, leaving 7 bases between them. Germline-derived CDR1 and CDR2 are MGHDK and SYGVNS. Full variable domain (rest looked up from reference TRBV25-1 and TRBJ2-5): EADIYQTPRYLVIGTGKKITLECSQTMGHDKMYWYQQDPGMELHLIHYSYGVNSTEKGDLSSESTVSRIRTEHFPLTLESARPSHTSQYLCASSEVRETQYFGPGTRLLVL.

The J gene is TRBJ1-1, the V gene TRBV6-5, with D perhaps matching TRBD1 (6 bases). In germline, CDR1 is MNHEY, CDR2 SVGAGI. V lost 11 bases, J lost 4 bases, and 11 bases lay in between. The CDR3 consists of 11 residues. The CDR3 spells CAASRGTEAFF. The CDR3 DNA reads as TGTGCCGCCAGCAGGGGCACTGAAGCTTTCTTT.

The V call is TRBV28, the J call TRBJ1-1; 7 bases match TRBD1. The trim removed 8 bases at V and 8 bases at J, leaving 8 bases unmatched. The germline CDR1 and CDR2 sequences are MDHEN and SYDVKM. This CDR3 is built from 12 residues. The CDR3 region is CASGSRTGEAFF. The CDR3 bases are TGTGCCAGCGGATCAAGGACAGGAGAAGCTTTCTTT.

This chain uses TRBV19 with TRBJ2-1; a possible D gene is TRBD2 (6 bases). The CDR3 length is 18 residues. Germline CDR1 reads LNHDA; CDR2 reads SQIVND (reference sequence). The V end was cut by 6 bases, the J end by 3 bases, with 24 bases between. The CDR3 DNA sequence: TGTGCCAGTAGCGGATCGGGACGGGAGACTAGATTCTACAATGAGCAGTTCTTC. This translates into CASSGSGRETRFYNEQFF.

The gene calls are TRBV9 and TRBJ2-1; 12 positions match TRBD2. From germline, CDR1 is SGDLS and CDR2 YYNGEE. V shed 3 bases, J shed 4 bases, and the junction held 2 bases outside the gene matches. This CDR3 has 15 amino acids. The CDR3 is CASSATSGGYNEQFF. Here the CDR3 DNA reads TGTGCCAGCAGCGCGACTAGCGGGGGATACAATGAGCAGTTCTTC.

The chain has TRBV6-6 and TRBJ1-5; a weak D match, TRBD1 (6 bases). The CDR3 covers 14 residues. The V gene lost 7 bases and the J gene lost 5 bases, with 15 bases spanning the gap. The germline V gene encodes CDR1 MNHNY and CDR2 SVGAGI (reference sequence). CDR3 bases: TGTGCCAGCAACTTACAGGGAGCCCATCAGCCCCAGCATTTT. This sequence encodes CASNLQGAHQPQHF.

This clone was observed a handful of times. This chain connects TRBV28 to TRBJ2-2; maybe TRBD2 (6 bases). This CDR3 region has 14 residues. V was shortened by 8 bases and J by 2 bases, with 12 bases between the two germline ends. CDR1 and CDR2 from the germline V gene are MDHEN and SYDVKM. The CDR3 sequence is CASCGTDNTGELFF. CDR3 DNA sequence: TGTGCCAGCTGCGGGACGGATAACACCGGGGAGCTGTTTTTT.

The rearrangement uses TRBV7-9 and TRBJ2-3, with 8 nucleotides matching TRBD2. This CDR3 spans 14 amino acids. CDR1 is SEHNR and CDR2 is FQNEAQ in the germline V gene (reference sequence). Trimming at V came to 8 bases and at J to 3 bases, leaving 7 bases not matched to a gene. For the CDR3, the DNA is TGTGCCAGCGCACGGGAGGGAGTGACAGATACGCAGTATTTT. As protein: CASAREGVTDTQYF. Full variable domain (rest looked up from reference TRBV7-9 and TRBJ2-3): DTGVSQNPRHKITKRGQNVTFRCDPISEHNRLYWYRQTLGQGPEFLTYFQNEAQLEKSRLLSDRFSAERPKGSFSTLEIQRTEQGDSAMYLCASAREGVTDTQYFGPGTRLTVL.

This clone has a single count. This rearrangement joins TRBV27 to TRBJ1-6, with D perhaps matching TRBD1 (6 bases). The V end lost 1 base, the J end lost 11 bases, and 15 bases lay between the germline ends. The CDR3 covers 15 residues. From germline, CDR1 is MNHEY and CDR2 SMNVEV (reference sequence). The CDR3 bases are TGTGCCAGCAGTTTATTGCAGGGGATGCGGACACCCCTCCACTTT. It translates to CASSLLQGMRTPLHF.

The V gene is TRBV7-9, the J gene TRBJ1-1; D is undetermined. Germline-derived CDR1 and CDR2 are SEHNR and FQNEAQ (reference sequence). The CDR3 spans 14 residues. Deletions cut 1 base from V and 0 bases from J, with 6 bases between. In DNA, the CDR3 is TGTGCCAGCAGCTTAGGAAGCATGAACACTGAAGCTTTCTTT. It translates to CASSLGSMNTEAFF.

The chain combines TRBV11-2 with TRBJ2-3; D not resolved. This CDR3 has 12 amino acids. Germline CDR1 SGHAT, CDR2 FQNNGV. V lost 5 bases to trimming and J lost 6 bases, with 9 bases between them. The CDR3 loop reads CASSPYLDTQYF. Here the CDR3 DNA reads TGTGCCAGCAGCCCATACTTGGATACGCAGTATTTT.

The DNA for the CDR3 is TGTGCCAGCAGGATAGAATTTTACACCGGGGAGCTGTTTTTT. Residues: CASRIEFYTGELFF. The V call is TRBV7-2, the J call TRBJ2-2, with D uncertain. Germline V lookup: CDR1 SGHTA, CDR2 FQGNSA. Trimming stripped 6 bases from V and 3 bases from J, with 11 bases between. The CDR3 extends over 14 amino acids.

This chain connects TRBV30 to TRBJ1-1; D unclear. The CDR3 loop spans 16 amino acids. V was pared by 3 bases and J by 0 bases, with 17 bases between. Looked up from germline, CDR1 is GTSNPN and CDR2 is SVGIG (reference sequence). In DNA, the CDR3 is TGTGCCTGGAGGACCGGGAGCCCTGGAGTGAACACTGAAGCTTTCTTT. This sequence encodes CAWRTGSPGVNTEAFF.

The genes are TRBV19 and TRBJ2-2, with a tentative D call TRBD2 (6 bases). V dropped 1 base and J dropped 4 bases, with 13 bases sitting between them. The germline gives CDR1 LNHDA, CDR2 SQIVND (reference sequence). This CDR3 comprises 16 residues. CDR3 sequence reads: CASSIATRGITGELFF. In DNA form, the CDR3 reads TGTGCCAGTAGTATAGCCACACGGGGGATCACCGGGGAGCTGTTTTTT.

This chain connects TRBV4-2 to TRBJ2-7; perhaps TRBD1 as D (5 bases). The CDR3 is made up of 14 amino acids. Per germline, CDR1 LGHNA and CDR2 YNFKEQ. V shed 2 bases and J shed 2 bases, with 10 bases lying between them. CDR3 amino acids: CASSQSRQTYEQYF. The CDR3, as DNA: TGTGCCAGCAGCCAATCGCGACAGACCTACGAGCAGTACTTC.

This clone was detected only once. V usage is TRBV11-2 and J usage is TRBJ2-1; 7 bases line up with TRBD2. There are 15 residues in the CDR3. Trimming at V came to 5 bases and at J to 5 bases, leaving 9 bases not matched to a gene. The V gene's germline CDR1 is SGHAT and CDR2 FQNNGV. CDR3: CASSLRSGENNEQFF. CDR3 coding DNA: TGTGCCAGCAGCCTCAGGAGCGGGGAAAACAATGAGCAGTTCTTC.